The next 23 T cell receptor beta chains were all read from a single sample in a study of vaccination and CD4 T cells after COVID-19. Documented treatment: roughly ten-day PBMC culture with coronavirus spike peptide pools or control peptides (ViraFEST assay). No antigens are known for them. Sequenced with the Oncomine TCR Beta short-read assay was DNA taken from cultured CD4+ T cells. TCRdb reanalysed the PCR reads using MiXCR and keeps one entry per CDR3 protein. The top ten clones hold about a quarter of a sample with 9,000 to 15,000 distinct CDR3 sequences, about 79% of them seen once. The sample was CD4+ T cells from blood, cultured in vitro. The receptors shown here come from a human donor who had recovered from COVID-19.

The chain uses TRBV11-2 and TRBJ2-5, with a tentative D call TRBD2 (7 bases). Germline assignment: CDR1 SGHAT and CDR2 FQNNGV. The CDR3 covers 15 residues. The V end was cut by 5 bases, the J end by 4 bases, with 17 bases between. The CDR3 DNA reads as TGTGCCAGCAGCCGGCGTGGGGGGGCCGGAGAGACCCAGTACTTC. Residues: CASSRRGGAGETQYF.

The chain is built from TRBV6-5 and TRBJ2-2; D not resolved. The germline gives CDR1 MNHEY, CDR2 SVGAGI. V was clipped by 0 bases and J by 5 bases, with 4 bases between them. CDR3 length equals 13 residues. This CDR3 is CASSYSGTGELFF. For the CDR3, the DNA is TGTGCCAGCAGTTACTCAGGAACCGGGGAGCTGTTTTTT.

V usage is TRBV2 and J usage is TRBJ1-1; a weak D match, TRBD1 (5 bases). This CDR3 has 15 residues. Trimming removed 2 bases from V and 1 base from J, with 11 bases in between. Per the germline V gene, CDR1 is SNHLY and CDR2 is FYNNEI. DNA of the CDR3: TGTGCCAGCAGTGAACGGGCAGGGACGAACACTGAAGCTTTCTTT. Its translation: CASSERAGTNTEAFF.

The J gene is TRBJ2-2, the V gene TRBV15; 11 bases are a match to TRBD2. Germline V gene lookup returns CDR1 LNHNV and CDR2 YYDKDF (reference sequence). V was pared by 0 bases and J by 5 bases, with 8 bases of the junction left unmatched. This CDR3 has 18 residues. This chain's CDR3 is CATSRDPTSGSVTGELFF. For the CDR3, the DNA is TGTGCCACCAGCAGAGATCCTACTAGCGGGAGCGTGACCGGGGAGCTGTTTTTT. The variable domain in full, with the rest retrieved from reference TRBV15 and TRBJ2-2, is DAMVIQNPRYQVTQFGKPVTLSCSQTLNHNVMYWYQQKSSQAPKLLFHYYDKDFNNEADTPDNFQSRRPNTSFCFLDIRSPGLGDTAMYLCATSRDPTSGSVTGELFFGEGSRLTVL.

The chain links TRBV20-1 to TRBJ2-7; D is perhaps TRBD1 (6 bases). CDR1 and CDR2 (germline): DFQATT, SNEGSKA (reference sequence). The V gene lost 6 bases and the J gene lost 5 bases, with 14 bases spanning the gap. The CDR3 has 12 amino acids. CDR3 sequence (DNA): TGCAGTGCAATACCCCACAGGGACGAGCAGTACTTC. It translates to CSAIPHRDEQYF.

The V gene is TRBV7-9, the J gene TRBJ1-5; D possibly corresponds to TRBD1 (5 bases). The CDR3 covers 12 residues. CDR1 and CDR2 (germline): SEHNR, FQNEAQ (reference sequence). V was clipped by 3 bases and J by 8 bases, with 8 bases between them. CDR3 sequence reads: CASSFVGEPQHF. In DNA, the CDR3 is TGTGCCAGCAGCTTCGTAGGGGAGCCCCAGCATTTT.

The chain joins TRBV6-2 or TRBV6-3 to TRBJ2-7; D is uncertain. Germline CDR1 reads MNHEY; CDR2 reads SVGEGT. The CDR3 is 12 amino acids. Trimming took off 2 bases at V and 2 bases at J, with 4 bases between the two ends. The CDR3 region has the DNA TGTGCCAGCAGTTACCCCACCTACGAGCAGTACTTC. It specifies CASSYPTYEQYF.

The chain is built from TRBV7-8 and TRBJ2-2; D unclear. This CDR3 has 13 residues. V lost 3 bases to trimming and J lost 6 bases, with 8 bases between them. Germline lookup yields CDR1 SGHVS and CDR2 FQNEAQ. Here the CDR3 reads CASSFKGSGELFF. For the CDR3, the DNA is TGTGCCAGCAGCTTCAAGGGCTCCGGGGAGCTGTTTTTT.

This clonotype was seen a handful of times. This chain joins TRBV2 and TRBJ2-5; D remains unclear. Per germline, CDR1 SNHLY and CDR2 FYNNEI. V lost 0 bases and J lost 5, with 10 bases in between. This CDR3 contains 14 residues. For the CDR3, the DNA is TGTGCCAGCAGTGAAGCTGGTTGGGTGGAGACCCAGTACTTC. Translating gives CASSEAGWVETQYF.

This chain connects TRBV7-8 to TRBJ2-5; D is uncertain. CDR3 length: 16 amino acids. The V end lost 1 base, the J end lost 4 bases, and 16 bases lay between the germline ends. CDR1 and CDR2 from the germline V gene are SGHVS and FQNEAQ. As DNA, the CDR3 is TGTGCCAGCAGCTTAGGACCAGCGCCGAAGGGAGAGACCCAGTACTTC. Protein: CASSLGPAPKGETQYF.

This clonotype was counted a few times. This chain connects TRBV20-1 to TRBJ1-2; TRBD1 might be the D (6 bases). The germline V and J ends were trimmed by 1 base and 2 bases, with 11 bases remaining between them. CDR3 length: 14 amino acids. Germline loops: CDR1 DFQATT, CDR2 SNEGSKA (reference sequence). The CDR3 region is CSARATGQNYGYTF. CDR3 nucleotides: TGCAGTGCTAGAGCGACAGGACAAAACTATGGCTACACCTTC.

The chain links TRBV28 to TRBJ2-2, with a weak D call TRBD2 (6 bases). Germline V gene sequence: CDR1 MDHEN, CDR2 SYDVKM. V lost 6 bases to trimming and J lost 2 bases, with 13 bases between them. The CDR3 spans 15 residues. This chain's CDR3 is CASSRRATNTGELFF. In DNA form, the CDR3 reads TGTGCCAGCAGCCGGAGGGCTACAAACACCGGGGAGCTGTTTTTT.

J is TRBJ2-7 and V is TRBV20-1; D unclear. The CDR3 has 14 residues. Germline V gene data show CDR1 as DFQATT and CDR2 as SNEGSKA (reference sequence). Trimming stripped 5 bases from V and 3 bases from J, with 17 bases between. The CDR3 loop is CSARPPNGGYEQYF. The CDR3 region has the DNA TGCAGTGCTCGTCCACCCAACGGCGGCTACGAGCAGTACTTC.

This chain uses TRBV10-2 with TRBJ1-6, with no clear D. Between the trimmed V and J ends, which lost 7 bases and 6 bases, there was a span of 13 bases. Germline V gene lookup returns CDR1 WSHSY and CDR2 SAAADI. The CDR3 loop spans 14 amino acids. The CDR3 DNA sequence: TGCGCCAGCACTACTTCCGGGATTAATTCACCCCTCCACTTT. Translated, it gives CASTTSGINSPLHF.

This clonotype appeared a few times. This chain links TRBV4-1 with TRBJ1-5; unclear D gene. The CDR3 length is 17 residues. Trimming left V 1 base short and J 0 bases short, with 13 bases between. Germline V gives CDR1 MGHRA, CDR2 YSYEKL. The CDR3 coding sequence is TGCGCCAGCAGCCAAGGGGTAGGGCCTTATAGCAATCAGCCCCAGCATTTT. Its translation is CASSQGVGPYSNQPQHF.

This chain joins TRBV2 and TRBJ1-1; 8 nucleotides match TRBD1. With 6 bases clipped from V and 10 bases from J, the junction kept 10 bases outside the gene matches. CDR1 and CDR2 (germline): SNHLY, FYNNEI. The CDR3 is 13 residues long. The CDR3 sequence is CASREPSGTGAFF. CDR3 coding DNA: TGTGCCAGCAGAGAGCCCTCCGGGACAGGAGCTTTCTTT.

This clonotype was counted only a few times. The gene calls are TRBV6-1 and TRBJ2-1, with 9 bases fitting TRBD2. CDR1 MNHNS and CDR2 SASEGT come from the germline V gene. J was trimmed by 9 bases and V by 6 bases; bases with no gene match: 9. The CDR3 sequence is 14 residues long. The CDR3: CASRPGLASGEQFF. For the CDR3, the DNA is TGTGCCAGCAGGCCGGGACTAGCTTCGGGTGAGCAGTTCTTC.

The V call is TRBV7-3, the J call TRBJ2-3; D remains ambiguous. Deletions cut 3 bases from V and 4 bases from J, with 14 bases between. The CDR3 totals 15 residues. Germline CDR1 reads SGHTA; CDR2 reads FQGTGA. The CDR3 region is CASSLGYLNSDTQYF. In DNA form, the CDR3 reads TGTGCCAGCAGCTTGGGCTACCTTAATTCAGATACGCAGTATTTT.

The CDR3 DNA is TGTGCCACCAGCAGAGGGGGGGACAGGGTGTACTATGGCTACACCTTC. It yields the protein CATSRGGDRVYYGYTF. The chain carries TRBV15 and TRBJ1-2; TRBD1 agrees at 9 bases. V gave up 1 base and J gave up 3 bases; unmatched junction bases: 6. The CDR3 runs to 16 residues. Germline V gene data show CDR1 as LNHNV and CDR2 as YYDKDF (reference sequence).

This rearrangement joins TRBV5-1 to TRBJ2-2; TRBD1 aligns across 9 bases. This CDR3 is 16 amino acids long. Germline assignment: CDR1 SGHRS and CDR2 YFSETQ. V lost 4 bases and J lost 4; bases outside the gene matches: 8. CDR3 DNA: TGCGCCAGCAGCCCCAAAGGACAGGGGAGCACCGGGGAGCTGTTTTTT. It translates to CASSPKGQGSTGELFF.

V is TRBV6-1 and J is TRBJ1-2; TRBD1 might be the D (6 bases). Germline V lookup: CDR1 MNHNS, CDR2 SASEGT. Trimming stripped 8 bases from V and 4 bases from J, with 20 bases between. The length of the CDR3 is 15 residues. The CDR3 DNA reads as TGTGCCAGCTCCTATCCGGCAGGGACAATCTATGGCTACACCTTC. Its translation: CASSYPAGTIYGYTF.

The chain is built from TRBV27 and TRBJ2-1; D may be TRBD2 (7 bases). The germline V gene has CDR1 MNHEY and CDR2 SMNVEV (reference sequence). The CDR3 runs to 16 residues. The V end lost 2 bases, the J end lost 9 bases, and 20 bases lay between the germline ends. The CDR3 loop reads CASSLLGPTGRAEQFF. The CDR3 DNA reads as TGTGCCAGCAGTTTACTTGGACCTACAGGGAGGGCTGAGCAGTTCTTC.

This clonotype has just one count. The rearrangement joins TRBV15 to TRBJ2-5; tentative D call: TRBD2 (6 bases). Germline V CDR1 and CDR2: LNHNV, YYDKDF (reference sequence). The V end lost 0 bases, the J end lost 4 bases, and 9 bases lay between the germline ends. This CDR3 region has 14 residues. CDR3 protein: CATSRDRGTETQYF. Here the CDR3 DNA reads TGTGCCACCAGCAGAGATCGGGGGACAGAGACCCAGTACTTC.